This T cell receptor beta chain was retrieved from a study of Ad26.COV2.S vaccination and SARS-CoV-2 variants. Study-level information: Among those in the COV1001 Ad26.COV2.S trial arm was the donor. Recipients of Ad26.COV2.S got it intramuscularly, once or twice 56 days apart.

Treatment reported: some 19 received Ad26.COV2.S at low or high dose, single or two shots; about 5 received placebo; per-sample allocation not given. Sampling took place 63 days after the first vaccine or placebo injection. Generated by immunoSEQ multiplex PCR, the TCRdb table keeps only in-frame clones and is missing some. The sample lists over 200,000 clones; approximately 87% were seen once. General study points: In TCR breadth and depth analyses, total T cell responses may have been underestimated.

V lost 0 bases to trimming and J lost 0 bases, with 6 bases between them. Germline V gene sequence: CDR1 SGHRS, CDR2 YFSETQ. The CDR3 length is 15 residues. Points on this clone: Its antigen is not known.

The material was peripheral blood, obtained in a trial of Ad26.COV2.S vaccine versus placebo. The TCR was taken from a person between 18 and 60 years old who received the Ad26.COV2.S COVID-19 vaccine or a placebo. The genes are TRBV5-1 and TRBJ2-2, with D possibly matching TRBD1 (5 bases). The DNA of the CDR3 is TGCGCCAGCAGCTTGGAAGGGGCGAACACCGGGGAGCTGTTTTTT. Its protein is CASSLEGANTGELFF.